This note documents a single T cell receptor (beta chain) sequence. These data originate in a study of tumor-infiltrating lymphocytes in primary liver carcinoma. The CDR3 length is 17 residues. Losses at the gene ends were 6 bases for V and 5 bases for J; bases not matched to a gene: 17. The input was approximately 500 ng total RNA; TCR beta cDNA was made from it with a constant-region primer. Libraries for TCR beta were built through three nested multiplex PCR rounds, which together made up a slightly modified ARM-PCR procedure. TRBV1-TRBV30 forward primers paired with a C-beta reverse primer were used in the first two PCR rounds, which ran about 11 cycles each. TCRdb called the multiplex PCR reads again in MiXCR, with one record for every CDR3 protein. This table holds some 87,000 distinct CDR3 sequences, less than 75% found once. Co-extraction of both nucleic acids (RNA and DNA) used 20-30 mg of unsorted bulk tissue. The cohort consisted of patients whose primary liver carcinoma was surgically resected.

This TCR was recovered from a man aged 35-49 years with primary liver carcinoma and hepatitis B virus infection. V usage is TRBV12-3 or TRBV12-4 and J usage is TRBJ2-7; 9 bases agree with TRBD2. Specimen: tumor-adjacent normal liver tissue. CDR3 coding DNA: TGTGCCAGCAGCCTGTTCCCAGGACTAGCGCAAAGTGACGAGCAGTACTTC. Amino acids: CASSLFPGLAQSDEQYF.